The rows below give T cell receptor beta chains drawn from one sample of a study of blood T cell repertoires in COVID-19. Libraries were prepared by immunoSEQ multiplex PCR; TCRdb keeps only in-frame clonotypes and omits some of them. In the table there are more than 250,000 clones, about 87% of which are singletons. Sequenced: peripheral blood. The receptors derive from a woman younger than 45 with COVID-19, enrolled during active disease. Both conserved end residues are part of each CDR3. Fields, in order: CDR3 length, D gene, V gene, clone size, J gene, CDR3 protein, CDR3 DNA. A D gene is named only where the DNA matches it firmly. A clone size is listed for some rows: how often the clone was seen (once, few, many), or a class if it is expanded.

length: 14; D: TRBD1; V: TRBV5-1; size: once; J: TRBJ1-4; CDR3: CASSFGQGNEKLFF; DNA: TGCGCCAGCAGCTTCGGACAGGGAAATGAAAAACTGTTTTTT
length: 15; D: TRBD2; V: TRBV6-5; size: NA; J: TRBJ2-1; CDR3: CASSYRAGGRNEQFF; DNA: TGTGCCAGCAGTTACAGGGCGGGGGGGCGAAATGAGCAGTTCTTC
length: 14; D: NA; V: TRBV7-2; size: NA; J: TRBJ1-4; CDR3: CASSSTGFNEKLFF; DNA: TGTGCCAGCAGCTCGACAGGATTTAATGAAAAACTGTTTTTT
length: 14; D: NA; V: TRBV4-3; size: NA; J: TRBJ1-2; CDR3: CASSYRTDLRGYTF; DNA: TGCGCCAGCAGCTATCGGACAGACCTCCGTGGCTACACCTTC
length: 14; D: TRBD1; V: TRBV7-9; size: once; J: TRBJ1-2; CDR3: CASSPHGTGSGYTF; DNA: TGTGCCAGCAGCCCACATGGGACAGGATCTGGCTACACCTTC
length: 13; D: NA; V: TRBV7-9; size: NA; J: TRBJ2-5; CDR3: CASSSGYQETQYF; DNA: TGTGCCAGCAGCTCGGGATACCAAGAGACCCAGTACTTC
length: 14; D: TRBD2; V: TRBV2; size: NA; J: TRBJ2-4; CDR3: CASSVEGRGNIQYF; DNA: TGTGCCAGCAGTGTGGAAGGGAGGGGAAACATTCAGTACTTC
length: 15; D: NA; V: TRBV7-2; size: NA; J: TRBJ1-4; CDR3: CASSLTGRNEGKLFF; DNA: TGTGCCAGCAGCTTGACCGGGAGAAATGAGGGGAAACTGTTTTTT
length: 14; D: NA; V: TRBV4-1; size: NA; J: TRBJ1-1; CDR3: CASSPRTEGTEAFF; DNA: TGCGCCAGCAGCCCCCGGACAGAGGGAACTGAAGCTTTCTTT
length: 13; D: NA; V: TRBV2; size: NA; J: TRBJ1-4; CDR3: CASRAQVEGKLFF; DNA: TGTGCCAGCAGAGCTCAAGTGGAGGGAAAACTGTTTTTT
length: 17; D: TRBD1; V: TRBV7-2; size: NA; J: TRBJ2-7; CDR3: CASSLARVTGDLREQYF; DNA: TGTGCCAGCAGCTTAGCGAGGGTCACAGGGGACCTACGCGAGCAGTACTTC
length: 15; D: NA; V: TRBV28; size: NA; J: TRBJ1-6; CDR3: CASSFGGPANSPLHF; DNA: TGTGCCAGCAGTTTTGGGGGCCCCGCGAATTCACCCCTCCACTTT
length: 15; D: TRBD1; V: TRBV5-1; size: NA; J: TRBJ1-3; CDR3: CASSLGTGAGNTIYF; DNA: TGCGCCAGCAGCTTGGGGACAGGGGCTGGAAACACCATATATTTT
length: 17; D: TRBD2; V: TRBV4-1; size: NA; J: TRBJ2-3; CDR3: CASSQGFGGAGLDTQYF; DNA: TGCGCCAGCAGCCAAGGCTTCGGGGGGGCAGGTTTAGATACGCAGTATTTT
length: 15; D: NA; V: TRBV7-2; size: NA; J: TRBJ2-5; CDR3: CASSLGRGTGETQYF; DNA: TGTGCCAGCAGCTTAGGTCGGGGGACGGGGGAGACCCAGTACTTC
length: 18; D: TRBD1; V: TRBV7-2; size: NA; J: TRBJ1-5; CDR3: CASSLGKGRQGADQPQHF; DNA: TGTGCCAGCAGCTTGGGGAAGGGCAGACAGGGGGCTGATCAGCCCCAGCATTTT
length: 14; D: TRBD2; V: TRBV27; size: NA; J: TRBJ2-5; CDR3: CASKEAGGLGTQYF; DNA: TGTGCCAGCAAGGAGGCGGGGGGGCTGGGGACCCAGTACTTC
length: 15; D: TRBD2; V: TRBV5-4; size: NA; J: TRBJ2-4; CDR3: CASSLLAGGPHIQYF; DNA: TGTGCCAGCAGCTTGCTAGCGGGGGGGCCTCACATTCAGTACTTC
length: 11; D: NA; V: TRBV28; size: few; J: TRBJ1-1; CDR3: CAIVFGREAFF; DNA: TGTGCCATCGTCTTTGGGAGGGAAGCTTTCTTT
length: 13; D: NA; V: TRBV29-1; size: NA; J: TRBJ2-2; CDR3: CSVDSWGAGELFF; DNA: TGCAGCGTTGATTCGTGGGGCGCCGGGGAGCTGTTTTTT
length: 16; D: TRBD1; V: TRBV7-8; size: NA; J: TRBJ2-5; CDR3: CASSSPTGGLFETQYF; DNA: TGTGCCAGCAGCTCCCCGACAGGGGGCTTGTTTGAGACCCAGTACTTC
length: 13; D: NA; V: TRBV19; size: once; J: TRBJ1-6; CDR3: CASSVERNSPLHF; DNA: TGTGCCAGTAGTGTTGAGAGGAATTCACCCCTCCACTTT
length: 16; D: TRBD2; V: TRBV19; size: NA; J: TRBJ2-1; CDR3: CASSIGAGVTYNEQFF; DNA: TGTGCCAGTAGTATAGGAGCGGGGGTTACCTACAATGAGCAGTTCTTC
length: 15; D: TRBD2; V: TRBV5-5; size: NA; J: TRBJ2-1; CDR3: CASSLQRTSVHEQFF; DNA: TGTGCCAGCAGCTTGCAAAGGACTAGCGTTCATGAGCAGTTCTTC
length: 14; D: NA; V: TRBV7-9; size: NA; J: TRBJ1-1; CDR3: CASSSKRENTEAFF; DNA: TGTGCCAGCAGCTCAAAGCGGGAGAACACTGAAGCTTTCTTT
length: 13; D: NA; V: TRBV11-2; size: once; J: TRBJ1-5; CDR3: CASSSGGRQPQHF; DNA: TGTGCCAGCAGCTCCGGGGGTCGACAGCCCCAGCATTTT
length: 15; D: NA; V: TRBV7-9; size: NA; J: TRBJ1-2; CDR3: CASSSGVVGNYGYTF; DNA: TGTGCCAGCAGCTCCGGGGTGGTTGGGAACTATGGCTACACCTTC
length: 18; D: NA; V: TRBV6-6; size: NA; J: TRBJ1-5; CDR3: CASSPGSTGTWTYQPQHF; DNA: TGTGCCAGCAGTCCAGGGAGCACAGGGACCTGGACTTATCAGCCCCAGCATTTT
length: 13; D: NA; V: TRBV15; size: NA; J: TRBJ1-4; CDR3: CATSRRLREKLFF; DNA: TGTGCCACCAGCCGAAGACTGCGGGAAAAACTGTTTTTT
length: 15; D: NA; V: TRBV5-6; size: NA; J: TRBJ1-2; CDR3: CASSVGQSNLDGYTF; DNA: TGTGCCAGCAGCGTCGGACAGAGCAACCTCGATGGCTACACCTTC
length: 13; D: NA; V: TRBV19; size: NA; J: TRBJ1-5; CDR3: CASSYSLNQPQHF; DNA: TGTGCCAGTAGCTATTCGCTCAATCAGCCCCAGCATTTT
length: 15; D: NA; V: TRBV29-1; size: NA; J: TRBJ2-3; CDR3: CSVRDTVGPTDTQYF; DNA: TGCAGCGTCCGGGACACCGTAGGTCCCACAGATACGCAGTATTTT
length: 13; D: NA; V: TRBV5-1; size: NA; J: TRBJ1-1; CDR3: CASSLSLGTEAFF; DNA: TGCGCCAGCAGCTTGTCTCTAGGTACTGAAGCTTTCTTT
length: 17; D: NA; V: TRBV7-8; size: once; J: TRBJ2-2; CDR3: CASSTFQSQASSGELFF; DNA: TGTGCCAGCAGCACTTTCCAGTCCCAGGCGAGTAGCGGGGAGCTGTTTTTT
length: 19; D: TRBD2; V: TRBV4-2; size: NA; J: TRBJ2-3; CDR3: CASSHRISWTSGGIDTQYF; DNA: TGTGCCAGCAGCCACCGCATCTCCTGGACTAGCGGGGGGATCGATACGCAGTATTTT
length: 16; D: TRBD1; V: TRBV3-1/TRBV3-2; size: NA; J: TRBJ2-2; CDR3: CASSQWDRANTGELFF; DNA: TGTGCCAGCAGCCAATGGGACAGGGCCAACACCGGGGAGCTGTTTTTT
length: 13; D: NA; V: TRBV28; size: NA; J: TRBJ1-4; CDR3: CASSLPGAEKLFF; DNA: TGTGCCAGCAGTCTTCCTGGGGCCGAAAAACTGTTTTTT
length: 12; D: NA; V: TRBV11-2; size: once; J: TRBJ1-1; CDR3: CASSAVKFEAFF; DNA: TGTGCCAGCAGCGCAGTTAAATTTGAAGCTTTCTTT
length: 16; D: NA; V: TRBV6-5; size: few; J: TRBJ1-4; CDR3: CASSYSSNAPGEKLFF; DNA: TGTGCCAGCAGTTACTCGTCGAACGCTCCAGGCGAAAAACTGTTTTTT
length: 14; D: NA; V: TRBV10-3; size: few; J: TRBJ1-2; CDR3: CAIKEEEVSYGYTF; DNA: TGTGCCATCAAGGAGGAGGAAGTGAGTTATGGCTACACCTTC
length: 16; D: TRBD1; V: TRBV5-4; size: NA; J: TRBJ2-3; CDR3: CASSMSGTGAVGTQYF; DNA: TGTGCCAGCAGCATGAGCGGGACAGGGGCTGTCGGGACGCAGTATTTT
length: 16; D: TRBD2; V: TRBV6-5; size: NA; J: TRBJ2-5; CDR3: CASSYSFSGGRETQYF; DNA: TGTGCCAGCAGTTACTCGTTCTCGGGGGGGCGAGAGACCCAGTACTTC
length: 12; D: NA; V: TRBV7-9; size: NA; J: TRBJ2-1; CDR3: CASSLVSDEQFF; DNA: TGTGCCAGCAGCTTAGTATCTGATGAGCAGTTCTTC
length: 17; D: NA; V: TRBV30; size: NA; J: TRBJ1-6; CDR3: CAWSVRPGQGWDSPLHF; DNA: TGTGCCTGGAGTGTACGGCCCGGGCAGGGCTGGGATTCACCCCTCCACTTT
length: 15; D: TRBD1; V: TRBV3-1/TRBV3-2; size: NA; J: TRBJ1-4; CDR3: CASSNIQGANEKLFF; DNA: TGTGCCAGCAGCAATATCCAGGGGGCTAATGAAAAACTGTTTTTT
length: 15; D: NA; V: TRBV18; size: NA; J: TRBJ2-5; CDR3: CASSPKRVIQETQYF; DNA: TGTGCCAGCTCACCAAAGCGGGTAATACAAGAGACCCAGTACTTC
length: 13; D: TRBD1; V: TRBV6-5; size: NA; J: TRBJ1-5; CDR3: CAAGTDSNQPQHF; DNA: TGTGCCGCTGGGACAGATAGCAATCAGCCCCAGCATTTT
length: 13; D: NA; V: TRBV28; size: NA; J: TRBJ1-2; CDR3: CASTLSRDYGYTF; DNA: TGTGCCAGCACTCTATCCAGGGACTATGGCTACACCTTC
length: 13; D: NA; V: TRBV2; size: NA; J: TRBJ2-5; CDR3: CASSGEEGETQYF; DNA: TGTGCCAGCAGTGGAGAGGAAGGAGAGACCCAGTACTTC
length: 12; D: NA; V: TRBV12-3/TRBV12-4; size: NA; J: TRBJ1-2; CDR3: CASSFRGRGYTF; DNA: TGTGCCAGCAGTTTCCGAGGGAGGGGCTACACCTTC